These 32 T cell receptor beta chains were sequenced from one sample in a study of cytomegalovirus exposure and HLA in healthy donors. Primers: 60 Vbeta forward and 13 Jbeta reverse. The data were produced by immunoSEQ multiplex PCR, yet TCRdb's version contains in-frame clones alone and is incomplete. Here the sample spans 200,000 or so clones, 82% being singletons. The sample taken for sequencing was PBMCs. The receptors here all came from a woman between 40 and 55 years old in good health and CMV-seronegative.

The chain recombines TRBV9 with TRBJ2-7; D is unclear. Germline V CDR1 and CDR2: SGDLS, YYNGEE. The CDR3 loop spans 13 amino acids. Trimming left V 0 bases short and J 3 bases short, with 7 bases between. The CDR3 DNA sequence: TGTGCCAGCAGCGTAGAAGTCAGCTACGAGCAGTACTTC. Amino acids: CASSVEVSYEQYF.

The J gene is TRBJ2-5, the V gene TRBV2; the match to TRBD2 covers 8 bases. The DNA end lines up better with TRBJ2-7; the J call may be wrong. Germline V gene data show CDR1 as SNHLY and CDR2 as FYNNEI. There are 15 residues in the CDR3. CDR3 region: CASRPGREVAYEQYF. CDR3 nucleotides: TGTGCCAGCAGACCTGGGCGGGAGGTCGCCTACGAGCAGTACTTC.

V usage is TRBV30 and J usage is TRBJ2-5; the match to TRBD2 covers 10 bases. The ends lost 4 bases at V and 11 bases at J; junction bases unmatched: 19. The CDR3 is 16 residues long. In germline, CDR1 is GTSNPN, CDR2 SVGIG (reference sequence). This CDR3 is CAWNSASGRARREQYF. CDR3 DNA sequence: TGTGCCTGGAACTCAGCGAGCGGGAGGGCCAGGAGGGAGCAGTACTTC.

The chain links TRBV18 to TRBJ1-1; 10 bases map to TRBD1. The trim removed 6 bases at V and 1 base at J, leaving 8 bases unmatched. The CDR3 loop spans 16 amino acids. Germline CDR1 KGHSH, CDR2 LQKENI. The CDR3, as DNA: TGTGCCAGCTCTAGCCGACAGGGGGCGAAGAACACTGAAGCTTTCTTT. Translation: CASSSRQGAKNTEAFF.

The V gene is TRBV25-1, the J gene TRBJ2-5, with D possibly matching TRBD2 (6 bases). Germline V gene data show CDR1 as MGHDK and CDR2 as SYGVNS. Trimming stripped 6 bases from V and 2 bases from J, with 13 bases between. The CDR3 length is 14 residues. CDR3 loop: CASSLSGLQETQYF. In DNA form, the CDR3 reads TGTGCCAGCAGCTTGAGCGGGCTTCAAGAGACCCAGTACTTC.

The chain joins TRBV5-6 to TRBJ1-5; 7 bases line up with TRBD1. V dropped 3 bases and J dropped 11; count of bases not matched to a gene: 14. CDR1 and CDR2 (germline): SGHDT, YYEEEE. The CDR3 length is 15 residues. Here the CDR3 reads CASSSRGQGVAAQHF. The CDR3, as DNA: TGTGCCAGCAGCTCCCGGGGGCAGGGGGTAGCGGCCCAGCATTTT.

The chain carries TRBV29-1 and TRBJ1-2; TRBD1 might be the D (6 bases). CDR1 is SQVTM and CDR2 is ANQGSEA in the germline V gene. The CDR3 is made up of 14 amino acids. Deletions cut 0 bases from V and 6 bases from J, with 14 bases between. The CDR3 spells CSVEDWGSGDGYTF. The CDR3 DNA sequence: TGCAGCGTTGAAGATTGGGGTTCAGGGGATGGCTACACCTTC.

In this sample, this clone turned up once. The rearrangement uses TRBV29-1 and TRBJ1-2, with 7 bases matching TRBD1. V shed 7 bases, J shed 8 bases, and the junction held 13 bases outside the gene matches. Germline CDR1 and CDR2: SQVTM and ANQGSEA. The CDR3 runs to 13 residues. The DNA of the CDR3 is TGCAGCGGCGGGGACAGTTGGCCGATGGGCTACACCTTC. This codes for CSGGDSWPMGYTF.

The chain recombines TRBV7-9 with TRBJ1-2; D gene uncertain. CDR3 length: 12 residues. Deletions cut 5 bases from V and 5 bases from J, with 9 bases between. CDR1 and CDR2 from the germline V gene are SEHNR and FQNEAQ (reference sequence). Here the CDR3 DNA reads TGTGCCAGCAGCACAATAATGTATGGCTACACCTTC. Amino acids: CASSTIMYGYTF.

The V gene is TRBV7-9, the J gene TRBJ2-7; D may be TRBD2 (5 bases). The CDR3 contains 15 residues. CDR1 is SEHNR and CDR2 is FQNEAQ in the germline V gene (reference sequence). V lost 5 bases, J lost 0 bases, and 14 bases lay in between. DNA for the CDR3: TGTGCCAGCAGCCCCGGCCTAGGGAGCTCCTACGAGCAGTACTTC. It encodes CASSPGLGSSYEQYF.

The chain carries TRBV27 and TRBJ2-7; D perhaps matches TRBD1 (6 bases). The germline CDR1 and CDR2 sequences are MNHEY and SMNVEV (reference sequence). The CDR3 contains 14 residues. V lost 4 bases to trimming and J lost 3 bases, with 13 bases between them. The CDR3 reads CASSWTALNYEQYF. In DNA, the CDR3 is TGTGCCAGCAGTTGGACAGCCCTCAACTACGAGCAGTACTTC.

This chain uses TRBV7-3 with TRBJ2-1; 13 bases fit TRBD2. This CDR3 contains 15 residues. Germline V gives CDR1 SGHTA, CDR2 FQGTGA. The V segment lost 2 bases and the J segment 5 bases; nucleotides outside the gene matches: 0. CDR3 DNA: TGTGCCAGCAGCTTAGGGACTAGCGGGAACAATGAGCAGTTCTTC. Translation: CASSLGTSGNNEQFF.

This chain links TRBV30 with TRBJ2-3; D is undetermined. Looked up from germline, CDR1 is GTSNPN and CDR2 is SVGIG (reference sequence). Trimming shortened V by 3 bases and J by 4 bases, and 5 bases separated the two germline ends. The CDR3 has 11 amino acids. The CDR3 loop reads CAWSYPDTQYF. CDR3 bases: TGTGCCTGGAGCTACCCAGATACGCAGTATTTT.

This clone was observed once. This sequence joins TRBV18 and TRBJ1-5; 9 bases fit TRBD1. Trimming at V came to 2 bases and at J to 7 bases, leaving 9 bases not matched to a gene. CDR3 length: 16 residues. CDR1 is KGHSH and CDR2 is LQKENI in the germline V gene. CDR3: CASSPSGTGSGQPQHF. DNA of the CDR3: TGTGCCAGCTCACCATCCGGGACAGGGTCGGGACAGCCCCAGCATTTT.

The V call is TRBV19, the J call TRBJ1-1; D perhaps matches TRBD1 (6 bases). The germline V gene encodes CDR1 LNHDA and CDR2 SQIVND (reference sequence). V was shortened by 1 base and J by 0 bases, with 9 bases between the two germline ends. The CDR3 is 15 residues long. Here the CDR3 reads CASSIVGTMNTEAFF. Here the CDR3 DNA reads TGTGCCAGTAGTATAGTGGGGACAATGAACACTGAAGCTTTCTTT.

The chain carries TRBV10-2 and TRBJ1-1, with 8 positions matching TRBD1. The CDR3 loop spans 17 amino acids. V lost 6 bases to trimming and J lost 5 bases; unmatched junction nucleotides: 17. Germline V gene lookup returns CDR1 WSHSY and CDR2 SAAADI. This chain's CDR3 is CASSPGGSGFWRTEAFF. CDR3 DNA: TGCGCCAGCAGCCCAGGGGGCTCAGGTTTTTGGCGAACTGAAGCTTTCTTT.

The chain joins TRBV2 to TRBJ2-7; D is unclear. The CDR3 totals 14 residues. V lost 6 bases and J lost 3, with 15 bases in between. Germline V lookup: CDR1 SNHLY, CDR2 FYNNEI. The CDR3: CASRPPRTFYEQYF. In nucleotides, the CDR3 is TGTGCCAGCAGACCCCCCAGAACCTTCTACGAGCAGTACTTC.

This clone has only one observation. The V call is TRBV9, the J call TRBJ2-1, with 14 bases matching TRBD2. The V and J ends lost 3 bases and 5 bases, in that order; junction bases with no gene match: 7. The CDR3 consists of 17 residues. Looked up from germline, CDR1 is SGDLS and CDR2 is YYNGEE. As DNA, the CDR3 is TGTGCCAGCAGCGCCCGACTAGCGGGAGGGGTCCACAATGAGCAGTTCTTC. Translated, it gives CASSARLAGGVHNEQFF. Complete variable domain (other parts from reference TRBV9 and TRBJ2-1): DSGVTQTPKHLITATGQRVTLRCSPRSGDLSVYWYQQSLDQGLQFLIQYYNGEERAKGNILERFSAQQFPDLHSELNLSSLELGDSALYFCASSARLAGGVHNEQFFGPGTRLTVL.

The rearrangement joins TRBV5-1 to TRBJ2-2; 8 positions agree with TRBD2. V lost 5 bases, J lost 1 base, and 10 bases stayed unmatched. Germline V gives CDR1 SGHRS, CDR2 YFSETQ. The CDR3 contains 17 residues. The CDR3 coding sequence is TGCGCCAGCAGTAGGGGTAGCGGGATTCTGAACACCGGGGAGCTGTTTTTT. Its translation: CASSRGSGILNTGELFF.

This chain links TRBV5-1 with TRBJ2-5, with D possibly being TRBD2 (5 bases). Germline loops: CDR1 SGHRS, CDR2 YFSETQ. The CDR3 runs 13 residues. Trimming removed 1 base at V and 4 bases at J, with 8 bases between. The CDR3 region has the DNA TGCGCCAGCAGCTTGCTGGGGAGAGAGACCCAGTACTTC. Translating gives CASSLLGRETQYF.

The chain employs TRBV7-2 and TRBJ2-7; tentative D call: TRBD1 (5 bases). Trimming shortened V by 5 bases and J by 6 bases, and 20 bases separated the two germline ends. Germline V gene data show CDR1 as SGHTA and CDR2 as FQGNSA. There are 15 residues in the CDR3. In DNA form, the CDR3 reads TGTGCCAGCAGCCGTCCCCCAGGGTTTGGATCCGAGCAGTACTTC. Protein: CASSRPPGFGSEQYF.

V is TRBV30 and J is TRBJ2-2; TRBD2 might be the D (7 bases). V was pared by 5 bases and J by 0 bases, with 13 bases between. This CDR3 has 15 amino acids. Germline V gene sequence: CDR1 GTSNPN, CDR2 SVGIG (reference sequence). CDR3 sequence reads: CAWLGGGTNTGELFF. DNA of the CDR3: TGTGCCTGGCTAGGGGGGGGTACGAACACCGGGGAGCTGTTTTTT.

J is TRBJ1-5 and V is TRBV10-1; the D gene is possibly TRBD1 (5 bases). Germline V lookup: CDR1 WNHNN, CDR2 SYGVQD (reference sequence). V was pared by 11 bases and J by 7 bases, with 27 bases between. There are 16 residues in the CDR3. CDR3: CAGTVAGECEKQPQHF. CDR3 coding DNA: TGCGCCGGCACGGTGGCGGGGGAGTGTGAAAAACAGCCCCAGCATTTT.

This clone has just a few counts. The CDR3, as DNA: TGCGCCAGCAGCCCAGCGCGGGGGAGCCACGAGCAGTACTTC. Translated: CASSPARGSHEQYF. The chain joins TRBV4-1 to TRBJ2-7; 7 bases agree with TRBD2. Germline V CDR1 and CDR2: MGHRA, YSYEKL. The junction had 8 bases not matched to a gene; V was cut back by 4 bases and J by 5 bases. The CDR3 length is 14 residues.

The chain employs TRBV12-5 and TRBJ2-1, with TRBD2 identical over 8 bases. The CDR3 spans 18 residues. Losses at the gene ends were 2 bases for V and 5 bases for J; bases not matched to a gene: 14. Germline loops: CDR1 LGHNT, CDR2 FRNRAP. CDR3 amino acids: CASGLPAFRAGADNEQFF. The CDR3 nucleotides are TGTGCTAGTGGTTTGCCCGCGTTTCGAGCGGGAGCCGACAATGAGCAGTTCTTC.

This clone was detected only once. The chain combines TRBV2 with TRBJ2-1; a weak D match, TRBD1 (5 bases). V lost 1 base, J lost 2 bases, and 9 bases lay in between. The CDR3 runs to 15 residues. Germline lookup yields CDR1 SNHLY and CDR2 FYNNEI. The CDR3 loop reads CASSEEGIAYNEQFF. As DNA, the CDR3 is TGTGCCAGCAGTGAAGAGGGGATAGCCTACAATGAGCAGTTCTTC.

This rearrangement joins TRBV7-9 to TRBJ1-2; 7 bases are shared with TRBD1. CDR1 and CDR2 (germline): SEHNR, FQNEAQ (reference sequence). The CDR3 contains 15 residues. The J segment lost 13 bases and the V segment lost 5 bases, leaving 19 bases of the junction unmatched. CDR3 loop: CASSRYQGDNTRVTF. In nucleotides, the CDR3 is TGTGCCAGCAGCCGGTACCAGGGGGACAATACACGCGTCACCTTC.

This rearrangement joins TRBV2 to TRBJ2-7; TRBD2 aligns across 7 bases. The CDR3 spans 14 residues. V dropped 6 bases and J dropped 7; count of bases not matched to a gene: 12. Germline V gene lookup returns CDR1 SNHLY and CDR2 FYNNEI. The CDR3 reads CASRTPSGIGEQYF. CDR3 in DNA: TGTGCCAGCAGAACTCCAAGCGGGATTGGGGAGCAGTACTTC.

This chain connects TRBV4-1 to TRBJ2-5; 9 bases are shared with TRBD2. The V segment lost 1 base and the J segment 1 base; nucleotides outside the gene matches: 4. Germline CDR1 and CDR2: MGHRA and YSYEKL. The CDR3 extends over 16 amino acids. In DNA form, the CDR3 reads TGCGCCAGCAGCCAAGTACTAGCGGGTTCCCAAGAGACCCAGTACTTC. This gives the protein CASSQVLAGSQETQYF.

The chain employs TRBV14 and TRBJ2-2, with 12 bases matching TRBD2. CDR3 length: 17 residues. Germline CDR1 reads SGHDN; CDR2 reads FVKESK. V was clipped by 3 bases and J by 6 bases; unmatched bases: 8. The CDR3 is CASSHHRLAGDSGELFF. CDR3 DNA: TGTGCCAGCAGCCATCATCGACTAGCGGGAGATTCCGGGGAGCTGTTTTTT.

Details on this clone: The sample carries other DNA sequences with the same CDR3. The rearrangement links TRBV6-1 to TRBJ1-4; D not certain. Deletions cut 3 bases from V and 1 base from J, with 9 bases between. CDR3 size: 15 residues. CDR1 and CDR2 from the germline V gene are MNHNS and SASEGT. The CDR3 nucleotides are TGTGCCAGCAGTGATGTTAGCGGAACTAATGAAAAACTGTTTTTT. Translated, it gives CASSDVSGTNEKLFF.

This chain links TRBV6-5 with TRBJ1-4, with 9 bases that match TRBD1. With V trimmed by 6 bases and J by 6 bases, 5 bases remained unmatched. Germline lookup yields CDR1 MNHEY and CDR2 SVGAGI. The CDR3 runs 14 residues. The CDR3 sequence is CASSRDRADEKLFF. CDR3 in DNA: TGTGCCAGCAGCCGGGACAGGGCTGATGAAAAACTGTTTTTT.